The 13 T cell receptor beta chains below all came from one sample that was sequenced in a study of blood T cells in healthy people across ages. Primers used in a second PCR of about 6 to 11 cycles were a sample-barcoded 5' primer and a J-beta primer mix. MiXCR, run by TCRdb on the 5' RACE reads, gives a single entry per CDR3 protein. The sample includes about 1.5 million distinct CDR3 sequences, approximately 43% seen only once; the top ten take around 4%. Sample: blood. Source of these receptors: a woman in her late teens or twenties in good health.

The genes are TRBV30 and TRBJ2-1, with 8 bases fitting TRBD2. The junction had 8 bases not matched to a gene; V was cut back by 4 bases and J by 6 bases. CDR1 and CDR2 (germline): GTSNPN, SVGIG (reference sequence). This CDR3 has 14 amino acids. The CDR3 is CAWKAGGGLNEQFF. The CDR3 bases are TGTGCCTGGAAGGCGGGGGGCGGACTCAATGAGCAGTTCTTC.

This chain links TRBV27 with TRBJ2-7; D ambiguous. Looked up from germline, CDR1 is MNHEY and CDR2 is SMNVEV (reference sequence). V was clipped by 0 bases and J by 3 bases, with 6 bases between them. The CDR3 runs 13 residues. The CDR3 DNA is TGTGCCAGCAGTTTATCCAGTTTCTACGAGCAGTACTTC. It codes for CASSLSSFYEQYF.

A word on this clonotype: Being one base from a much bigger clone, this may be a read error. The rearrangement uses TRBV29-1 and TRBJ2-1; D is perhaps TRBD2 (5 bases). The J call may be mistaken, given a closer DNA end match to TRBJ2-7. The CDR3 is made up of 14 amino acids. The germline CDR1 and CDR2 sequences are SQVTM and ANQGSEA. CDR3 loop: CSVGQTGKSYEQYF. The CDR3 DNA is TGCAGCGTTGGCCAGACCGGGAAATCCTACGAGCAGTACTTC.

This clonotype has only a few counts. The V gene is TRBV20-1, the J gene TRBJ2-3; 9 bases are a match to TRBD2. There are 13 residues in the CDR3. Germline assignment: CDR1 DFQATT and CDR2 SNEGSKA (reference sequence). V gave up 6 bases and J gave up 2 bases; unmatched junction bases: 3. CDR3 protein: CSATSGYTDTQYF. The DNA for the CDR3 is TGCAGTGCGACTAGCGGTTACACAGATACGCAGTATTTT.

The chain couples TRBV6-5 to TRBJ2-3, with TRBD2 identical over 8 bases. J gave up 5 bases and V 0 bases, and 16 bases lay outside the gene matches. The CDR3 is made up of 19 amino acids. Germline lookup yields CDR1 MNHEY and CDR2 SVGAGI. CDR3 bases: TGTGCCAGCAGTTACTCGTTGGATAGCGGGGACCCAGCTAGAGATACGCAGTATTTT. This encodes CASSYSLDSGDPARDTQYF.

The sample holds a few counts of this clonotype. The chain uses TRBV12-3 or TRBV12-4 and TRBJ2-2; perhaps TRBD2 as D (6 bases). The V and J ends lost 8 bases and 6 bases respectively, with 10 bases between them. The CDR3 is 12 amino acids. CDR3 protein: CASSGAAGELFF. In DNA form, the CDR3 reads TGTGCCAGCTCGGGAGCCGCCGGGGAGCTGTTTTTT.

The sample holds a few counts of this clonotype. The chain combines TRBV7-2 with TRBJ2-3, with 7 positions matching TRBD1. The trim removed 5 bases at V and 3 bases at J, leaving 8 bases unmatched. Germline V lookup: CDR1 SGHTA, CDR2 FQGNSA. There are 15 residues in the CDR3. The CDR3 DNA reads TGTGCCAGCAGCCCAAGACAGGGCGTGACAGATACGCAGTATTTT. Translated: CASSPRQGVTDTQYF.

The genes are TRBV5-1 and TRBJ2-1; 8 bases are shared with TRBD2. The CDR3 loop spans 17 amino acids. V lost 2 bases to trimming and J lost 8 bases; unmatched junction nucleotides: 15. Germline V lookup: CDR1 SGHRS, CDR2 YFSETQ. The CDR3 DNA sequence: TGCGCCAGCAGCTTTCCCGGCTGGGGACTAGATCTGGATGAGCAGTTCTTC. It yields the protein CASSFPGWGLDLDEQFF.

The V call is TRBV10-3, the J call TRBJ2-5; D not resolved. There are 12 residues in the CDR3. The germline gives CDR1 ENHRY, CDR2 SYGVKD. V lost 4 bases, J lost 7 bases, and 10 bases lay in between. The CDR3 spells CAISAAPRTQYF. The CDR3 region has the DNA TGTGCCATCAGTGCGGCCCCCCGGACCCAGTACTTC.

The V and J genes are TRBV28 and TRBJ2-1; the match to TRBD2 covers 7 bases. Trimming cost V 6 bases and J 3 bases; bases outside gene matches: 11. CDR1 is MDHEN and CDR2 is SYDVKM in the germline V gene. The CDR3 runs 16 residues. Written as DNA, the CDR3 is TGTGCCAGCAGCAACGGAGGGACTATAGTCTACAATGAGCAGTTCTTC. This sequence encodes CASSNGGTIVYNEQFF. Full variable domain (outside the CDR3, taken from reference TRBV28 and TRBJ2-1): DVKVTQSSRYLVKRTGEKVFLECVQDMDHENMFWYRQDPGLGLRLIYFSYDVKMKEKGDIPEGYSVSREKKERFSLILESASTNQTSMYLCASSNGGTIVYNEQFFGPGTRLTVL.

This clonotype was picked up a small number of times. This chain uses TRBV11-2 with TRBJ1-2; D possibly corresponds to TRBD1 (5 bases). This CDR3 is built from 15 residues. CDR1 and CDR2 from the germline V gene are SGHAT and FQNNGV. V was clipped by 5 bases and J by 5 bases, with 18 bases between them. As DNA, the CDR3 is TGTGCCAGCAGCCCCCCCAGGGAGCCTCGATATGGCTACACCTTC. It is translated as CASSPPREPRYGYTF. The full variable domain, with the rest looked up from reference TRBV11-2 and TRBJ1-2, is EAGVAQSPRYKIIEKRQSVAFWCNPISGHATLYWYQQILGQGPKLLIQFQNNGVVDDSQLPKDRFSAERLKGVDSTLKIQPAKLEDSAVYLCASSPPREPRYGYTFGSGTRLTVV.

This clonotype was seen a few times. The chain employs TRBV4-1 and TRBJ2-7; D may be TRBD1 (6 bases). Trimming pared 0 bases from V and 0 bases from J, leaving 15 bases between. The CDR3 sequence is 17 residues long. Per the germline V gene, CDR1 is MGHRA and CDR2 is YSYEKL. CDR3 nucleotides: TGCGCCAGCAGCCAAGATCTTTACAGGGCTAGCTCCTACGAGCAGTACTTC. Its translation is CASSQDLYRASSYEQYF.

V is TRBV29-1 and J is TRBJ1-2; no firm D call. The germline CDR1 and CDR2 sequences are SQVTM and ANQGSEA. This CDR3 is built from 11 residues. CDR3 in DNA: TGCAAAGCAAAGACCACCTATGGCTACACCTTC. The encoded protein is CKAKTTYGYTF.